This T cell receptor (beta chain) came from a study of T cells in Graves' hyperthyroidism and ophthalmopathy. The TCR beta CDR3 regions underwent amplification using RNA transcripts as the source. TCR CDR3 underwent first-round RT-PCR with the HTBI primer set. MiXCR, run by TCRdb on the multiplex PCR reads, gives a single entry per CDR3 protein. Of hundreds of thousands of distinct CDR3 sequences listed, 22% were seen once; the top ten hold 64%. Trimming removed 6 bases from V and 6 bases from J, with 16 bases in between. The CDR3 runs 13 residues. Germline V gene sequence: CDR1 SGHDT, CDR2 YYEEEE. Duration under 3 months, a NOSPECS grade of at least 4, and a Clinical Activity Score of at least 3 characterized the ophthalmopathy patients. This clonotype appeared a few times.

The J gene is TRBJ2-7, the V gene TRBV5-6, with D perhaps TRBD2 (5 bases). The sequenced material came from blood. The clonotype comes from a man between 25 and 39 years old with Graves' ophthalmopathy. The CDR3 region has the DNA TGTGCCAGCACGCGGGCGTTGGCTAGCGAGCAGTACTTC. Amino acids: CASTRALASEQYF.